The clone carrying this TCR beta chain was detected many times. The data are from a study of T cells after yellow fever vaccination. Germline CDR1 is DFQATT and CDR2 is SNEGSKA (reference sequence). J was trimmed by 4 bases and V by 3 bases; bases with no gene match: 3. The length of the CDR3 is 14 residues. TCRdb used MiXCR to reprocess the 5' RACE reads, holding one entry per CDR3 protein. The table records 46,000 or so distinct CDR3 sequences, around 6.4% of them present only once. Study results and limitations: A large majority of primary-vaccination clones showed up again after the booster (96% CD4, roughly 91% CD8). Researchers cautioned that FACS-sorted repertoires could harbor abundant clonotypes contaminating from the bulk population. The CD4 compartment and the CD8 compartment contained a small share of clonotypes in common.

V usage is TRBV20-1 and J usage is TRBJ2-3, with 11 positions matching TRBD2. Sequenced material: PBMCs, either bulk or a sorted T-cell subset (CD4+, CD8+, memory, or dextramer-sorted; not recorded which), taken 45 days after the yellow fever booster vaccination. The sequence was collected from a man in his thirties or forties who received the YFV17D yellow fever vaccine. This chain's CDR3 is CSASLAGGADTQYF. The CDR3 DNA reads as TGCAGTGCTAGTTTAGCGGGAGGGGCAGATACGCAGTATTTT.